This entry lists 17 T cell receptor beta chains sequenced from one sample in a study of OX40 agonist ivuxolimab in advanced cancers. Clones were sequenced by immunoSEQ multiplex PCR, and TCRdb holds only the in-frame ones, with some missing. The sample includes 35,000 or so clones, approximately 80% of them seen just once. The sample was CD4+ or CD8+ T cells sorted from blood, taken in a trial of the OX40 agonist ivuxolimab. The receptors shown here come from an adult with an advanced solid tumor such as melanoma, head and neck, liver or kidney cancer.

The genes are TRBV7-9 and TRBJ1-1; 7 bases map to TRBD1. Germline CDR1 reads SEHNR; CDR2 reads FQNEAQ (reference sequence). CDR3 length: 14 residues. The V gene end was trimmed by 5 bases and the J gene end by 5 bases; junction bases not matched to a gene: 8. CDR3 coding DNA: TGTGCCAGCAGCATAAGTACCAGGGGGACTGAAGCTTTCTTT. Its translation is CASSISTRGTEAFF.

CDR3 in DNA: TGTGCCAGCAGCTCCCCCCGGGCAGTTAACTATGGCTACACCTTC. Translation gives CASSSPRAVNYGYTF. The chain has TRBV2 and TRBJ1-2, with D uncertain. Germline V gene lookup returns CDR1 SNHLY and CDR2 FYNNEI. CDR3 length: 15 residues. The V gene lost 6 bases and the J gene lost 1 base, with 15 bases spanning the gap.

The chain has TRBV28 and TRBJ1-1; 7 positions match TRBD1. Trimming cost V 4 bases and J 4 bases; bases outside gene matches: 3. This CDR3 region has 13 residues. Germline loops: CDR1 MDHEN, CDR2 SYDVKM. The CDR3, as DNA: TGTGCCAGCAGTTGGGACAGCGTCACTGAAGCTTTCTTT. This codes for CASSWDSVTEAFF.

V gene TRBV2 combines with J gene TRBJ1-2, with D uncertain. This CDR3 comprises 14 residues. Germline V gives CDR1 SNHLY, CDR2 FYNNEI. V was trimmed by 4 bases and J by 6 bases, leaving 15 bases between them. CDR3 nucleotide sequence: TGTGCCAGCAGTGGGCCCTCTCTTACCCATGGCTACACCTTC. This encodes CASSGPSLTHGYTF.

This clone has a handful of counts. The chain employs TRBV19 and TRBJ1-5; 10 nucleotides align to TRBD1. The junction had 4 bases not matched to a gene; V was cut back by 2 bases and J by 6 bases. This CDR3 spans 15 amino acids. Germline V lookup: CDR1 LNHDA, CDR2 SQIVND (reference sequence). For the CDR3, the DNA is TGTGCCAGTAGTATAAGGGACAGGGGTGCTCAGCCCCAGCATTTT. Translated, it gives CASSIRDRGAQPQHF.

This chain links TRBV29-1 with TRBJ2-7; TRBD2 agrees at 7 bases. There are 12 residues in the CDR3. Unmatched junction bases numbered 2, after V lost 4 bases and J lost 2 bases. Germline V CDR1 and CDR2: SQVTM, ANQGSEA. DNA of the CDR3: TGCAGCGTTGGGGACTACACCTACGAGCAGTACTTC. This encodes CSVGDYTYEQYF.

Concerning this clone: Other DNA variants within this sample encode the same CDR3. The rearrangement uses TRBV9 and TRBJ2-1; maybe TRBD2 (5 bases). The germline V gene encodes CDR1 SGDLS and CDR2 YYNGEE. The V end lost 0 bases, the J end lost 1 base, and 8 bases lay between the germline ends. There are 15 residues in the CDR3. The CDR3 loop is CASSVGGESYNEQFF. CDR3 DNA: TGTGCCAGCAGCGTAGGGGGAGAATCCTACAATGAGCAGTTCTTC.

The rearrangement uses TRBV28 and TRBJ1-4, with D hard to call. CDR3 length: 12 residues. Germline V gives CDR1 MDHEN, CDR2 SYDVKM. V lost 7 bases and J 8 bases, leaving 11 bases between the germline ends. The chain's CDR3 is CASNIRTEKLFF. The CDR3 nucleotides read TGTGCCAGCAACATCCGGACGGAAAAACTGTTTTTT. The whole variable domain, filled in from reference TRBV28 and TRBJ1-4, reads DVKVTQSSRYLVKRTGEKVFLECVQDMDHENMFWYRQDPGLGLRLIYFSYDVKMKEKGDIPEGYSVSREKKERFSLILESASTNQTSMYLCASNIRTEKLFFGSGTQLSVL.

This clone was detected a few times. This chain connects TRBV4-2 to TRBJ1-5; D is uncertain. Trimming took 2 bases from V and 3 from J, leaving 8 bases between them. CDR1 and CDR2 (germline): LGHNA, YNFKEQ. This CDR3 comprises 14 residues. CDR3 in amino acids: CASSQTVSNQPQHF. CDR3 nucleotides: TGTGCCAGCAGCCAAACCGTCTCCAATCAGCCCCAGCATTTT.

The J gene is TRBJ1-6, the V gene TRBV28; TRBD1 might be the D (5 bases). This CDR3 comprises 17 residues. Per the germline V gene, CDR1 is MDHEN and CDR2 is SYDVKM. Trimming removed 2 bases at V and 3 bases at J, with 14 bases between. The CDR3 bases are TGTGCCAGCAGTTTAGGCGTGAGGGGCTACTATAATTCACCCCTCCACTTT. Translating it yields CASSLGVRGYYNSPLHF. The full variable domain, rest sourced from reference TRBV28 and TRBJ1-6, is DVKVTQSSRYLVKRTGEKVFLECVQDMDHENMFWYRQDPGLGLRLIYFSYDVKMKEKGDIPEGYSVSREKKERFSLILESASTNQTSMYLCASSLGVRGYYNSPLHFGNGTRLTVT.

CDR3 protein: CASSFFMGQGIDEQFF. The CDR3 bases are TGTGCCAGCAGCTTTTTTATGGGTCAGGGGATTGATGAGCAGTTCTTC. The chain employs TRBV7-2 and TRBJ2-1; TRBD1 might be the D (6 bases). Per germline, CDR1 SGHTA and CDR2 FQGNSA. With 3 bases removed from V and 8 bases from J, the gap between germline ends came to 20 bases. The CDR3 covers 16 residues.

The sample holds one count of this clone. The rearrangement links TRBV23-1 to TRBJ1-5; possibly TRBD1 for D (6 bases). TRBV23-1 carries the ORF label, with uncertain function. CDR3 length: 14 amino acids. Trimming removed 2 bases at V and 10 bases at J, with 15 bases between. In nucleotides, the CDR3 is TGCGCCAGCAGTCAAGGCAGGGGAAGAGGACCCCAGCATTTT. It codes for CASSQGRGRGPQHF.

The V call is TRBV15, the J call TRBJ2-7; TRBD2 aligns across 9 bases. Germline CDR1 LNHNV, CDR2 YYDKDF (reference sequence). V shed 0 bases, J shed 5 bases, and the junction held 8 bases outside the gene matches. The CDR3 loop spans 16 amino acids. In DNA, the CDR3 is TGTGCCACCAGCAGAGATGTGGCGGGAGGGCCGAACGAGCAGTACTTC. This codes for CATSRDVAGGPNEQYF.

This chain connects TRBV30 to TRBJ2-7, with D hard to call. V dropped 0 bases and J dropped 4 bases, with 13 bases sitting between them. The CDR3 is 14 residues long. The germline V gene encodes CDR1 GTSNPN and CDR2 SVGIG (reference sequence). Here the CDR3 DNA reads TGTGCCTGGAGTGTGGGCAGGTTTGATTACGAGCAGTACTTC. Protein sequence: CAWSVGRFDYEQYF.

The chain recombines TRBV29-1 with TRBJ2-1, with unresolved D. Trimming shortened V by 1 base and J by 3 bases, and 19 bases separated the two germline ends. The CDR3 consists of 17 residues. Germline V gene lookup returns CDR1 SQVTM and CDR2 ANQGSEA. DNA of the CDR3: TGCAGCGTTGAAGCCCTCCCAGGCGAGACATACTACAATGAGCAGTTCTTC. Protein: CSVEALPGETYYNEQFF.

This clone was detected only a few times. This chain links TRBV2 with TRBJ2-7, with D perhaps TRBD2 (6 bases). There are 12 residues in the CDR3. CDR1 and CDR2 (germline): SNHLY, FYNNEI. V dropped 6 bases and J dropped 3 bases, with 9 bases sitting between them. In nucleotides, the CDR3 is TGTGCCAGCAGGGGGACTGTCTACGAGCAGTACTTC. This sequence encodes CASRGTVYEQYF.

J is TRBJ2-5 and V is TRBV28; weak D call: TRBD1 (6 bases). Deletions cut 5 bases from V and 0 bases from J, with 10 bases between. Germline CDR1 is MDHEN and CDR2 is SYDVKM. The CDR3 contains 14 residues. The CDR3 DNA sequence: TGTGCCAGCAGTGCTGGACAGAACCAAGAGACCCAGTACTTC. Translated, it gives CASSAGQNQETQYF.